This T cell receptor (beta chain) stems from a study of radiation and T cells in renal cell carcinoma. Study-wide results and caveats: Dominant CDR3 motifs were more common in irradiated tumors than controls. Top 100 clonotypes averaged approximately 50% in irradiated versus around 40% in nephrectomy-only tumors.

Treatment specified: treatment-naive control, cytoreductive nephrectomy. The protocol was immunoSEQ multiplex PCR, while the TCRdb copy is restricted to in-frame clones and leaves out a portion. This table holds roughly 13,000 clones, roughly three fifths found once. With regard to this clone: Antigen: not known.

V gave up 4 bases and J gave up 2 bases, with 17 bases separating them. The CDR3 spans 16 residues. Germline V lookup: CDR1 SGHRS, CDR2 YFSETQ. The chain combines TRBV5-1 with TRBJ2-3; D ambiguous. This TCR was sampled from a man aged 45-65 years with renal cell carcinoma. This material consisted of tumor tissue, taken from a patient whose treatment was nephrectomy without radiotherapy. CDR3 region: CASSHGAAPSTDTQYF. The CDR3 DNA reads as TGCGCCAGCAGCCATGGAGCAGCCCCATCCACAGATACGCAGTATTTT.